This T cell receptor beta chain is drawn from a study of breast tumors, draining lymph nodes, adjacent tissues. The CDR3 runs to 16 residues. The germline V gene has CDR1 MNHEY and CDR2 SVGEGT. With 5 bases clipped from V and 10 bases from J, the junction kept 13 bases outside the gene matches. Samples came from axillary lymph nodes draining the breast cancer. This clonotype has ten or more counts. What it binds is not known. TCRdb ran MiXCR on the multiplex PCR reads and lists one entry per CDR3 protein. The data hold roughly 110,000 distinct CDR3 sequences, with more than 30% observed a single time. Study-wide results and caveats: Tumors had less TCR diversity than lymph nodes, more than nontumor tissue. That most tumor T cells come from lymph nodes remained unproven. Most tumor T cells seemingly derive from lymph node, then expand in tumor.

The clonotype was recovered from a female donor with breast cancer. Some clones in this sample may be carry-over from other donors' samples. This chain uses TRBV6-2 or TRBV6-3 with TRBJ1-6; 8 bases agree with TRBD1. The sample was axillary lymph node tissue. The CDR3 nucleotides are TGTGCCAGCAGTCACTTTCAGGGGGCCGCTGGATCACCCCTCCACTTT. The encoded protein is CASSHFQGAAGSPLHF.